This T cell receptor beta chain was profiled in a study of cytomegalovirus exposure and HLA in healthy donors (dated by TCRdb to the late 2010s). Looking at the study overall: According to an earlier analysis of a few hundred of the donors, about 179 million T cells yielded some 120 million unique TCR beta sequences and approximately 300 Gb of sequence data. An early release that covered fewer than 750 HLA-typed donors contained 300 to 350 gigabases of sequencing data and approximately 85 million unique TCR sequences. The genetic ancestry cluster associated with self-reported Caucasian donors included over 80% of the 350 to 500 genotyped donors. The study aimed to test whether signatures of past pathogen exposure could be identified by cataloging public T cell receptors. Using immunosequencing, the study profiled T cell repertoires from around 680 subjects and related those repertoires to cytomegalovirus serostatus. In addition to the first cohort of around 670 subjects, a separate validation cohort of under 150 different subjects was used. High-throughput TCR immunosequencing, statistical association of individual TCRs with disease status, and machine learning were combined to predict cytomegalovirus infection status. To study patterns of TCR occurrence, a later analysis re-analyzed previously published TCR beta repertoires from around 660 donors and added high-resolution HLA genotyping. Rather than drawing on any new phenotypic data, the later analysis identified candidate immune exposures from TCR beta sequences and the way those sequences occurred across donors. To decide whether each TCR beta V gene segment behaved as functional or pseudogenic, an earlier analysis of some 570 of the donors relied on high-throughput TCR beta sequencing. Alongside the repertoire data, information on donor age, sex, ethnicity and CMV serostatus was compiled. Genome-wide SNP genotypes for about 60% of the 666 donors were used in a later genetic analysis, which treated that subset as a discovery cohort. All discovery cohort repertoires had been generated using a single sequencing platform. Class I and class II HLA loci were covered by the typing at four-digit resolution. The number of donors typed differed by locus, with about 629-630 for A, B, C, DRB1 and DQB1, 522 for DQA1, about 610 for DPA1, and some 470 for DPB1. Five DR-DQ haplotypes were treated as single units for association and clustering because of strong linkage in the cohort. Among 300 to 500 genotyped donors of the cohort, an average of approximately 200,000 unique TCR beta nucleotide sequences was sequenced per donor, of which about 19% were non-productive. General findings and caveats noted by the study authors: According to the authors, the approach could potentially be generalized to other disease states and immunological phenotypes. In a later analysis, HLA-associated TCR beta chains showed more clonal expansion and lower generation probabilities than non-associated chains that were equally common. In a later analysis, TCR association rates were found to vary across HLA loci, with the most associated TCRs seen for DRB1 alleles and the fewest for HLA-C alleles. Specific HLA alleles were associated with 16,951 TCR beta sequences at a false discovery rate of 0.05 in a later analysis. Linkage disequilibrium might explain the correlated functional status among segregating V segments, but an unknown experimental factor could not be ruled out. A group of highly shared sequence variants was considered likely to be a technical artifact of the sequencing pipeline. In both the original and validation cohorts, the classifier was reported to diagnose cytomegalovirus status with high specificity and sensitivity. Immune exposure information for the cohort was limited to CMV serostatus. Assigning TCR associations to individual alleles was difficult when HLA alleles, especially DR and DQ, strongly co-occurred. Roughly uniform sequencing depth across donors was assumed in presence/absence analyses, although this assumption may not hold. Across donors, most TCR sequences were observed very rarely, whereas some public TCRs were present in many individuals. Some IMGT-functional V segments, including TRBV6-2 and TRBV6-3, could not be told apart with the 87-base-pair reads, so those segments were excluded. A total of roughly 160 TCR beta chains were listed by the study as associated with cytomegalovirus. A later genetic analysis associated a missense DCLRE1C variant with V-gene and J-gene trimming of TCR beta chains, and an independent cohort replicated the association. A further reported finding was that TCR beta sequences accurately predicted the HLA-A and HLA-B alleles for most subjects in the first cohort. Only TCR beta chains were sequenced in this cohort, and the absence of alpha or paired-chain data limited detectable features. Three of the identified cytomegalovirus-associated TCR beta chains were confirmed in vitro to be specific for cytomegalovirus antigens. According to a later analysis, parvovirus B19, influenza, CMV and Epstein-Barr virus appeared linked to several top co-occurrence clusters. Because HLA typing was unavailable for some donors at each locus, only the typed subset was used in association tests. The earlier analysis of almost 600 of the donors excluded some 16 rarely observed V segments, including chromosome 9 orphons, because counts were too low. Compared with the roughly 700-donor mean, donors in an Asian-associated ancestry cluster had fewer N-insertions in productive TCRs, according to a later genetic analysis. In a later analysis, most CMV-associated TCR beta chains were found to appear HLA-restricted, with HLA associations seemingly driven largely by CMV exposure. An earlier analysis of several hundred of the donors showed that most TCR beta V segments appeared in productive rearrangements either about 87% or about 30% of the time, which broadly matched IMGT annotations.

The cohort was made up of hundreds of healthy bone marrow donors. Cohort members were all nominally healthy when sampled, although unrecorded immune exposures were likely present. The donor was CMV seropositive and belonged to the group of 250 to 300 seropositive cohort members. Every donor gave a peripheral blood sample, and the peripheral blood mononuclear cells from that sample were used for TCR beta sequencing. Genomic DNA extraction from the blood cell samples was performed with the Qiagen DNeasy Blood Extraction Kit. For CDR1 and CDR2, the germline V gene lists SGHVS and FNYEAQ. V is cut by 10 bases and J by 9 bases, and the space between the germline ends is 19 bases. CDR3 length: 13 amino acids, cysteine to phenylalanine. Of the read, only the CDR3 DNA is kept; its 39 bases are in frame from base 1. This clone was seen only a few times. Its antigen specificity is not known. The input lacks base qualities; no much larger clone sits a single base away.

Library preparation employed the immunoSEQ multiplex PCR assay. The multiplex PCR relied on a mix of 60 forward primers for TCR Vbeta segments and 13 reverse primers for TCR Jbeta segments. Amplification of the CDR3 region of rearranged TCR beta genes was performed with a multiplex PCR assay on genomic DNA. On the Illumina HiSeq System, the amplified TCR beta libraries were sequenced as 87-base-pair reads. The authors' pipeline ran thus. A later analysis tallied around 80 million unique TCR beta chains across the approximately 670 repertoires, and around 12 million of those chains were shared by two or more donors. Raw reads were error-corrected and collapsed into unique sequences by a nearest-neighbor algorithm in which closely related sequences were merged to remove PCR and sequencing errors. V, D and J gene segments were assigned by aligning CDR3 sequences to IMGT reference sequences. Each retained sequence needed at least a six-nucleotide match to both a V gene segment and a J gene segment. Rearrangements were called productive when the CDR3 lacked stop codons and stayed in frame with V and J; all others were non-productive. Following IMGT convention, CDR3 was defined as the stretch from the second conserved V-encoded cysteine up to the conserved J-encoded phenylalanine. Sequences without an unambiguous match to a single V gene segment were excluded from the earlier analysis of about 640 of the donors. An earlier analysis of several hundred of the donors called V segments functional above 56.7% productive rearrangements and segregating when the between-donor standard deviation exceeded 5%. To diagnose cytomegalovirus status from the catalog of TCR beta chain sequences, a statistical classification framework was built. V and J gene assignment, in a later analysis, came from comparing TCR nucleotide sequences with IMGT/GENE-DB human TR gene sequences. A later analysis assigned CDR3 sequences and most-parsimonious VDJ recombination scenarios with the TCRdist pipeline. In a later analysis, each TCR beta chain was defined by its CDR3 amino acid sequence together with its V-gene family, and reads lacking a unique V-gene family were excluded. As a way to deal with suspected cross-contamination and a sequencing artifact, a later analysis dropped 450 to 600 nucleotide sequences that were highly shared and had low generation probability. A later analysis calculated a clonal expansion index for each public chain from normalized within-repertoire ranks of inferred template counts. In a later analysis, generation probabilities were computed with a VDJ recombination model fitted to out-of-frame rearrangements, and the resulting probabilities were checked against IGoR. In a later analysis, hypergeometric tests were used to score TCR-TCR, TCR-HLA and TCR-CMV co-occurrence, with a repertoire-size bias correction applied to TCR pairs. In a later analysis, false discovery rates were estimated by permuting HLA or CMV assignments 20 times. A later analysis grouped co-occurring TCRs with DBSCAN, adding TCRdist sequence similarity when clustering within HLA-allele-positive subsets. For co-occurrence clustering, repertoires with fewer than 30,000 or more than 120,000 public chains were excluded, along with roughly five repertoires with anomalous nucleotide sharing. Sourced from immuneACCESS, this table was stored by TCRdb with only in-frame sequences that have V and J called. A share of the clones is absent; for the studies checked, an unresolved V gene accounts for under half, and the remainder has no known explanation. D and trimming come from the DNA, and the V and J calls and clone size come from that table. This sample is represented by roughly 190,000 clones; 9.5% to 15% of them were singletons. Of the sample, under 10% is held by the ten largest clones.

The sample consisted of PBMCs. This TCR was sampled from a man aged 50 to 60 in good health and CMV-seropositive. Here the chain combines TRBV7-6 and TRBJ2-1, with TRBD2 as a weak D call on 5 bases. In nucleotides, the sequence is TGTGCCACTTCCGACTGGAGGAAGAGTGAGCAGTTCTTC. This yields the protein CATSDWRKSEQFF.